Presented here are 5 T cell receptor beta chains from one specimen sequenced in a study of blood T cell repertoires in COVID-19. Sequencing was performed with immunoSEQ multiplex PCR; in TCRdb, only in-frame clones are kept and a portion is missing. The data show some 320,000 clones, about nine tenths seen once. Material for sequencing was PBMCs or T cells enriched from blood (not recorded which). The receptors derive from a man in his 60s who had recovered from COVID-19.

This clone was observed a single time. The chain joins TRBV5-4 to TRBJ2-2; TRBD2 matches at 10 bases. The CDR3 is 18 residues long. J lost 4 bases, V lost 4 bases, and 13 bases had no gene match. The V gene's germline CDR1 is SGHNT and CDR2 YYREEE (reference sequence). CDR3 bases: TGTGCCAGCAGCCCGCCCGGTACTAGCGGGAAGGGCACCGGGGAGCTGTTTTTT. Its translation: CASSPPGTSGKGTGELFF.

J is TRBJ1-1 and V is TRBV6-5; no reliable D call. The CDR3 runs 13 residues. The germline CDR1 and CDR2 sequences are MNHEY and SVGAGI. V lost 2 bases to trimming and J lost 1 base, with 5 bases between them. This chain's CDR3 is CASSYAWNTEAFF. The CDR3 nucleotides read TGTGCCAGCAGTTACGCGTGGAACACTGAAGCTTTCTTT.

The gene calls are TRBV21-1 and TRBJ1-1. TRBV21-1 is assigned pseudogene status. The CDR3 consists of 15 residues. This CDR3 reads CASSKEAAPGTEAFF. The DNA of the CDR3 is TGTGCCAGCAGCAAAGAGGCGGCTCCTGGCACTGAAGCTTTCTTT.

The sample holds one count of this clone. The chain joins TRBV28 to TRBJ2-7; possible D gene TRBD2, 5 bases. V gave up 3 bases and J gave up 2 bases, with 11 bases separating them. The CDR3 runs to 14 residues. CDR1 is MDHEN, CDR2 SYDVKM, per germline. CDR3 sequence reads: CASSLGGWAYEQYF. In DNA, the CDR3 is TGTGCCAGCAGTTTGGGCGGGTGGGCCTACGAGCAGTACTTC.

Here the CDR3 DNA reads TGTGCCAGTAGAACACAGGGGGACTCCTACAATGAGCAGTTCTTC. Protein sequence: CASRTQGDSYNEQFF. The rearrangement links TRBV19 to TRBJ2-1; 8 nucleotides agree with TRBD1. V trimming: 6 bases; J trimming: 0 bases; junction bases outside the gene matches: 4. The germline V gene has CDR1 LNHDA and CDR2 SQIVND (reference sequence). The CDR3 runs to 15 residues. Variable domain in full (rest from reference TRBV19 and TRBJ2-1): DGGITQSPKYLFRKEGQNVTLSCEQNLNHDAMYWYRQDPGQGLRLIYYSQIVNDFQKGDIAEGYSVSREKKESFPLTVTSAQKNPTAFYLCASRTQGDSYNEQFFGPGTRLTVL.